A selection of T cell receptor beta chains follows, all from one sample in a study of blood T cell repertoires in COVID-19. Assay used: immunoSEQ multiplex PCR; TCRdb lists only in-frame clones, some missing. This sample has a few hundred thousand clones, with 70% to 90% found just once. What was sequenced was peripheral blood. The receptor set was obtained from a woman aged 70-85 years with COVID-19, enrolled during active disease. The conserved cysteine and the conserved F or W are not part of the CDR3 here.

J: TRBJ1-6
V: TRBV10-3
CDR3: AIRAGQGARNSPLH

J: TRBJ1-5
V: TRBV7-9
CDR3: ASSHTGGNQPQH

J: TRBJ1-1
V: TRBV5-4
CDR3: ASSLGGADTEAF

J: TRBJ2-3
V: TRBV6-5
CDR3: ASSYLAAGTDTQY

J: TRBJ1-1
V: TRBV27
CDR3: ASRKTGARTEAF

J: TRBJ1-2
V: TRBV12-5
CDR3: ASGLAYSDYT

J: TRBJ1-6
V: TRBV3-1/TRBV3-2
CDR3: ASSQRAGGSSPLH

J: TRBJ1-5
V: TRBV7-9
CDR3: ASSLSTGDQPQH

J: TRBJ1-1
V: TRBV29-1
CDR3: SGEMGQANTEAF

J: TRBJ1-5
V: TRBV21-1
CDR3: ASSDRTEGNQPQH

J: TRBJ1-1
V: TRBV27
CDR3: ASSNQGIGAF

J: TRBJ2-3
V: TRBV3-1/TRBV3-2
CDR3: ASKPRTDTDTQY

J: TRBJ1-2
V: TRBV5-1
CDR3: ASSLGWTGAHYGYT

J: TRBJ2-2
V: TRBV30
CDR3: AWSVGGPTGELF

J: TRBJ1-2
V: TRBV5-6
CDR3: ASSLIRTGGYGYT

J: TRBJ2-1
V: TRBV6-6
CDR3: ASSYDPSGGINEQF

J: TRBJ2-1
V: TRBV30
CDR3: AWSVLASQF

J: TRBJ2-3
V: TRBV11-2
CDR3: ASSLRTGDTDTQY

J: TRBJ1-3
V: TRBV5-4
CDR3: ASSLPTGGNTIY

J: TRBJ2-7
V: TRBV6-5
CDR3: ASSFRAGQWNEQY

J: TRBJ1-1
V: TRBV7-9
CDR3: ASSPYDRGPEAF

J: TRBJ2-1
V: TRBV7-6
CDR3: ASSLAGTGIGHEQF

J: TRBJ1-5
V: TRBV19
CDR3: ASSPDRGAYQPQH

J: TRBJ2-4
V: TRBV21-1
CDR3: ASSSVRDRALAKNIQY

J: TRBJ2-7
V: TRBV10-2
CDR3: ASSDSQGGYEQY

J: TRBJ2-7
V: TRBV24-1
CDR3: ATSDRDRPYEQY

J: TRBJ2-2
V: TRBV6-4
CDR3: ASSDGLGRGGANTGELF

J: TRBJ2-2
V: TRBV5-6
CDR3: ASSPTGDLNTGELF

J: TRBJ1-6
V: TRBV27
CDR3: ASSFGPYNSPLH

J: TRBJ2-3
V: TRBV6-6
CDR3: ASRARTDTQY

J: TRBJ1-1
V: TRBV9
CDR3: ASSPPDRAITEAF

J: TRBJ1-4
V: TRBV2
CDR3: AGRQGNEKLF

J: TRBJ2-2
V: TRBV5-4
CDR3: ASSLDITGELF

J: TRBJ2-1
V: TRBV24-1
CDR3: ATSDQSGGTYNEQF

J: TRBJ1-6
V: TRBV27
CDR3: ASSLRAGISYNSPLH

J: TRBJ1-5
V: TRBV6-2/TRBV6-3
CDR3: ASSLVLVRPQH

J: TRBJ2-7
V: TRBV5-6
CDR3: ASSPERTGTYEQY

J: TRBJ1-2
V: TRBV15
CDR3: ATSRDATGSRYGYT

J: TRBJ2-7
V: TRBV29-1
CDR3: SAEKTENEQY

J: TRBJ2-1
V: TRBV7-2
CDR3: ASSPIQDGNNEQF

J: TRBJ1-4
V: TRBV7-2
CDR3: ASSFRVTNEKLF

J: TRBJ2-2
V: TRBV19
CDR3: ASLAGTGELF

J: TRBJ2-7
V: TRBV18
CDR3: ASSPGTDYEQY

J: TRBJ2-4
V: TRBV3-1/TRBV3-2
CDR3: ASSQGLANIQY

J: TRBJ1-2
V: TRBV2
CDR3: ASSRQEGYT

J: TRBJ1-4
V: TRBV24-1
CDR3: ATSSGSGVEANEKLF